The rows below give T cell receptor beta chains drawn from one sample of a study of cytomegalovirus exposure and HLA in healthy donors. Profiling relied on immunoSEQ multiplex PCR, and the TCRdb table lists in-frame clones only, not all of them. The sample carries about 140,000 clones, 61% recorded once. What was sequenced was PBMCs. These TCRs come from a male donor in good health and CMV-seronegative. The CDR3 runs from the conserved cysteine through the conserved F or W. D genes are given only for firm matches. Some rows have no size entry. The others give once, few or many, or a class for an expanded clone.

cdr3_aa cdr3_nt clone_size d_call j_call v_call
CASSDRDRDTETQYF TGTGCTAGCAGCGACCGGGACAGGGATACGGAGACCCAGTACTTC once TRBD1 TRBJ2-5 TRBV7-7
CASSFDVGGGGGEQFF TGTGCCAGCAGCTTTGATGTTGGAGGGGGGGGTGGTGAGCAGTTCTTC few NA TRBJ2-1 TRBV7-9
CASSPTGLGPYEQYF TGTGCCAGCAGCCCGACAGGGTTAGGCCCATACGAGCAGTACTTC NA TRBD1 TRBJ2-7 TRBV11-2
CASSYGGPDYEQYF TGTGCCAGCAGTTACGGGGGGCCCGATTACGAGCAGTACTTC few NA TRBJ2-7 TRBV25-1
CASSSIIAGGKNEQFF TGTGCCAGCAGCTCGATTATAGCGGGGGGTAAGAATGAGCAGTTCTTC NA TRBD2 TRBJ2-1 TRBV7-9
CASSESGTGYEQYF TGTGCCAGCAGTGAATCAGGGACAGGGTACGAGCAGTACTTC once TRBD1 TRBJ2-7 TRBV25-1
CASIGQGWSEAFF TGTGCCAGCATCGGACAGGGGTGGAGTGAAGCTTTCTTT NA TRBD1 TRBJ1-1 TRBV28
CASSRQTSYEQYF TGCGCCAGCAGCCGCCAGACTAGCTACGAGCAGTACTTC NA NA TRBJ2-7 TRBV4-1
CASSRAGTGLREAFF TGTGCCAGCAGTCGCGCCGGGACAGGGTTAAGAGAAGCTTTCTTT NA TRBD1 TRBJ1-1 TRBV6-5
CASSGALGVGNYNSPLHF TGTGCCAGCAGTGGCGCCCTGGGTGTCGGGAACTATAATTCACCCCTCCACTTT few NA TRBJ1-6 TRBV6-4
CPTGRVGGSNQPQHF TGTCCCACCGGACGAGTGGGGGGTAGCAATCAGCCCCAGCATTTT NA NA TRBJ1-5 TRBV15
CASSLPDRGEFEAFF TGTGCCAGCAGCTTACCCGACAGGGGAGAATTTGAAGCTTTCTTT once TRBD1 TRBJ1-1 TRBV5-6
CASSPGGDYGYTF TGTGCCAGCAGCCCGGGTGGTGACTATGGCTACACCTTC NA NA TRBJ1-2 TRBV5-4
CSVVVAGNTDTQYF TGCAGCGTTGTGGTAGCGGGGAACACAGATACGCAGTATTTT few TRBD2 TRBJ2-3 TRBV29-1
CSAGGQGNEKLFF TGCAGCGCCGGGGGACAGGGTAACGAAAAACTGTTTTTT NA TRBD1 TRBJ1-4 TRBV29-1
CASSLGGGRGEKLFF TGTGCCAGCAGCTTAGGGGGGGGAAGGGGTGAAAAACTGTTTTTT NA NA TRBJ1-4 TRBV7-2
CASSPQTGGNQPQHF TGTGCCAGCAGCCCCCAGACAGGGGGCAATCAGCCCCAGCATTTT NA TRBD1 TRBJ1-5 TRBV28
CASSLDRSSYNEQFF TGTGCCAGCAGCTTGGACAGGAGCTCCTACAATGAGCAGTTCTTC NA NA TRBJ2-1 TRBV5-6
CASSDRGYGYTF TGTGCCAGCAGTGACAGGGGCTATGGCTACACCTTC NA NA TRBJ1-2 TRBV6-1
CASSLSSYNEQFF TGTGCCAGCAGCCTCAGCTCCTACAATGAGCAGTTCTTC NA NA TRBJ2-1 TRBV2
CASRDTSGGNQPQHF TGTGCCAGCAGGGATACCTCAGGGGGCAATCAGCCCCAGCATTTT once NA TRBJ1-5 TRBV6-5
CASSLVLAGGLKETQYF TGTGCCAGCAGCTTAGTACTAGCGGGGGGACTGAAAGAGACCCAGTACTTC NA TRBD2 TRBJ2-5 TRBV11-2
CASSLAAGQGGETQYF TGTGCCAGCAGCTTAGCGGCAGGACAGGGTGGAGAGACCCAGTACTTC NA TRBD1 TRBJ2-5 TRBV7-9
CASSEWGGNTNYGYTF TGTGCCAGCAGTGAGTGGGGGGGCAACACTAACTATGGCTACACCTTC NA NA TRBJ1-2 TRBV6-1
CASSLGWQPAGRPDTQYF TGTGCCAGCAGCTTAGGGTGGCAACCAGCGGGGCGCCCAGATACGCAGTATTTT NA TRBD2 TRBJ2-3 TRBV11-1
CASSLGANQPQHF TGTGCCAGCAGCTTGGGGGCAAATCAGCCCCAGCATTTT NA NA TRBJ1-5 TRBV7-2
CASTPDRAQPQHF TGTGCCAGCACCCCGGACAGGGCTCAGCCCCAGCATTTT NA TRBD1 TRBJ1-5 TRBV2
CAHTGPLNYGYTF TGTGCCCACACAGGGCCTCTCAACTATGGCTACACCTTC NA NA TRBJ1-2 TRBV30
CASSPRGQGQNEQYF TGTGCCAGTAGTCCCAGGGGACAGGGTCAGAACGAGCAGTACTTC NA TRBD1 TRBJ2-7 TRBV19
CASSLGPTDTQYF TGTGCCAGCAGCTTAGGTCCAACAGATACGCAGTATTTT NA NA TRBJ2-3 TRBV7-6
CASSLQDRIYGYTF TGTGCCAGCAGCTTGCAGGACAGGATCTATGGCTACACCTTC NA TRBD1 TRBJ1-2 TRBV7-2
CASRTGAVNTEAFF TGTGCCAGTAGGACTGGAGCAGTGAACACTGAAGCTTTCTTT NA NA TRBJ1-1 TRBV19
CASSYSYGTTYEQYF TGTGCCAGCAGTTACTCCTATGGGACTACCTACGAGCAGTACTTC once TRBD2 TRBJ2-7 TRBV6-5
CASNDGLMVYGYTF TGTGCCAGCAACGACGGGTTGATGGTCTATGGCTACACCTTC NA NA TRBJ1-2 TRBV7-9
CASSLEEGAGEKLFF TGTGCCAGCAGCTTAGAAGAGGGGGCGGGTGAAAAACTGTTTTTT NA TRBD1 TRBJ1-4 TRBV7-9
CASSLAGISNEKLFF TGCGCCAGCAGCTTGGCAGGGATCTCTAATGAAAAACTGTTTTTT NA NA TRBJ1-4 TRBV5-1
CASSQLRQGEQYF TGCGCCAGCAGCCAACTCCGACAGGGCGAGCAGTACTTC few TRBD1 TRBJ2-7 TRBV4-1
CASSLGWAATNEKLFF TGTGCCAGCAGCTTGGGGTGGGCAGCCACTAATGAAAAACTGTTTTTT few NA TRBJ1-4 TRBV5-6
CAWNLEGAGYTF TGTGCCTGGAACTTGGAAGGGGCCGGCTACACCTTC NA NA TRBJ1-2 TRBV30
CASSLPGLAGEQYF TGTGCCAGCAGCTTACCGGGACTAGCGGGGGAGCAGTACTTC NA TRBD2 TRBJ2-7 TRBV7-6
CASSIGGGDQETQYF TGTGCCAGTAGTATAGGCGGGGGCGACCAAGAGACCCAGTACTTC few NA TRBJ2-5 TRBV19
CASSHARTGLYEQYF TGCGCCAGCAGCCATGCCCGGACAGGGCTCTACGAGCAGTACTTC NA TRBD1 TRBJ2-7 TRBV4-3
CAWSVLQAYEQYF TGTGCCTGGAGTGTACTACAGGCCTACGAGCAGTACTTC NA NA TRBJ2-7 TRBV30
CASSLTDPGGGELFF TGTGCCAGCAGCTTAACAGACCCCGGGGGCGGGGAGCTGTTTTTT NA NA TRBJ2-2 TRBV7-9
CASSLGRGEVGYTF TGTGCCAGCAGCTTGGGCCGCGGGGAGGTTGGCTACACCTTC NA NA TRBJ1-2 TRBV7-8
CASSKGQGAGEAFF TGTGCCAGCAGCAAGGGACAGGGGGCGGGTGAAGCTTTCTTT NA TRBD1 TRBJ1-1 TRBV7-3
CASSRTGGIADTQYF TGTGCCAGCAGCCGGACAGGGGGTATCGCAGATACGCAGTATTTT NA TRBD1 TRBJ2-3 TRBV6-5
CASSLAGQTYEQYF TGTGCCAGCAGCTTAGCGGGACAGACCTACGAGCAGTACTTC NA TRBD1 TRBJ2-7 TRBV7-8